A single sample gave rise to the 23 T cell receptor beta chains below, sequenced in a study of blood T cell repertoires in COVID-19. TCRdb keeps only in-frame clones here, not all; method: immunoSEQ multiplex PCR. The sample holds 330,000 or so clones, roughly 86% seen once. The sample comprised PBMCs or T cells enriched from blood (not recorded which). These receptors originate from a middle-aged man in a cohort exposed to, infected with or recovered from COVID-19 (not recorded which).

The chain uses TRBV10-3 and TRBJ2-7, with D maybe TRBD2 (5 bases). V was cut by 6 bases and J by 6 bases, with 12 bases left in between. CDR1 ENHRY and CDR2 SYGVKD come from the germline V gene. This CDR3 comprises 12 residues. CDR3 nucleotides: TGTGCCATCAGAAGCGGTACTGGCGAGCAGTACTTC. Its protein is CAIRSGTGEQYF.

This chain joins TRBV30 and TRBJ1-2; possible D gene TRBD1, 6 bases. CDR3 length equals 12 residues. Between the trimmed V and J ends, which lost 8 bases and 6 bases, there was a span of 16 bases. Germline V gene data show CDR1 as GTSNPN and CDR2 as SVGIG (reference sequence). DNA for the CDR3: TGTGCCGCCGACAGGACCCGAGATGGCTACACCTTC. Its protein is CAADRTRDGYTF.

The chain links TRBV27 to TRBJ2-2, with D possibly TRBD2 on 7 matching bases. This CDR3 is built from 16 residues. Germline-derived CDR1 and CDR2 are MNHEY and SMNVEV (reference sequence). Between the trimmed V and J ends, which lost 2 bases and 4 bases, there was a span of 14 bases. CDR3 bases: TGTGCCAGCAGTTTAATTTCGAGGGGGGGCACCGGGGAGCTGTTTTTT. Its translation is CASSLISRGGTGELFF.

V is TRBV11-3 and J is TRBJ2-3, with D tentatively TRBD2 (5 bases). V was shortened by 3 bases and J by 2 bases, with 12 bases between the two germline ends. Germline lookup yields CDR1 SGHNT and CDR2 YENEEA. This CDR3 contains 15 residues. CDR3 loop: CASSLTDGLTDTQYF. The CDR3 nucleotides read TGTGCCAGCAGCTTGACCGACGGACTCACAGATACGCAGTATTTT.

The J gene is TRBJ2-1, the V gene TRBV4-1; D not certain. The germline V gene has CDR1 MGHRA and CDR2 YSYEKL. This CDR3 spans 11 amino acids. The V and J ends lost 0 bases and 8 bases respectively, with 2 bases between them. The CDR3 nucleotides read TGCGCCAGCAGCCAAGACGATGAGCAGTTCTTC. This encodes CASSQDDEQFF.

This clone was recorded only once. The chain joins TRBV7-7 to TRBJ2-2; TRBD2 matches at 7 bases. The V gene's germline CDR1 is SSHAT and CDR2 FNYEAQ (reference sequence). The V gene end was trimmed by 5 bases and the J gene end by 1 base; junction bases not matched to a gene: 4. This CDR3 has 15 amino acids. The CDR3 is CASSVTSVNTGELFF. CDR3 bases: TGTGCCAGCAGCGTAACTAGCGTGAACACCGGGGAGCTGTTTTTT. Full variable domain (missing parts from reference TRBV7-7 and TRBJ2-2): GAGVSQSPRYKVTKRGQDVTLRCDPISSHATLYWYQQALGQGPEFLTYFNYEAQPDKSGLPSDRFSAERPEGSISTLTIQRTEQRDSAMYRCASSVTSVNTGELFFGEGSRLTVL.

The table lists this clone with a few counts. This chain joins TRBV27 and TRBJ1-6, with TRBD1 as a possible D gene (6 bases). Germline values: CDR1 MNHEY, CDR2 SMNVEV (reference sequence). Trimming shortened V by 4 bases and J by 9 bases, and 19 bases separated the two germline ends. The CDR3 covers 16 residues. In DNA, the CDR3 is TGTGCCAGCAGTTCTACTCTCGGCAGGGGTGGTTCACCCCTCCACTTT. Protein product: CASSSTLGRGGSPLHF.

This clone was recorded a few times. CDR3 coding DNA: TGTGCCAGCTCACTCAATCAGGGGAGCAATCAGCCCCAGCATTTT. Its translation is CASSLNQGSNQPQHF. This chain joins TRBV18 and TRBJ1-5; D may be TRBD1 (6 bases). Germline CDR1 and CDR2: KGHSH and LQKENI. This CDR3 spans 15 amino acids. The V end was cut by 4 bases, the J end by 1 base, with 11 bases between.

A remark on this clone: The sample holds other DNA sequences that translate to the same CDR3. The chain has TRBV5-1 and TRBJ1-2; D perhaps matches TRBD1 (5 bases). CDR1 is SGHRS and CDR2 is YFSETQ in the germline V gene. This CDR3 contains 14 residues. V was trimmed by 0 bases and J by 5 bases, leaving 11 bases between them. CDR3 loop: CASSLGTGGYGYTF. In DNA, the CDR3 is TGCGCCAGCAGCTTGGGTACCGGGGGGTATGGCTACACCTTC.

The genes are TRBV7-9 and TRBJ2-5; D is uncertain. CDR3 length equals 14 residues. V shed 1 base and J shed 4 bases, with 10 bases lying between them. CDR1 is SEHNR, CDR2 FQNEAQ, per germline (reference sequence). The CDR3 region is CASSLDRSLETQYF. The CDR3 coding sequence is TGTGCCAGCAGCTTAGATCGCAGTTTAGAGACCCAGTACTTC. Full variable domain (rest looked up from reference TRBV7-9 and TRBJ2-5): DTGVSQNPRHKITKRGQNVTFRCDPISEHNRLYWYRQTLGQGPEFLTYFQNEAQLEKSRLLSDRFSAERPKGSFSTLEIQRTEQGDSAMYLCASSLDRSLETQYFGPGTRLLVL.

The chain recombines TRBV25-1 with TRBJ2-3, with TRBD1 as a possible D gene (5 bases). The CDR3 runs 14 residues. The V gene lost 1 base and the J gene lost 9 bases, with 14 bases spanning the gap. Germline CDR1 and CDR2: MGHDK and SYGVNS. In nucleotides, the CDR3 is TGTGCCAGCAGTGAATGGGGTTTAGGGGAAACGCAGTATTTT. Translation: CASSEWGLGETQYF.

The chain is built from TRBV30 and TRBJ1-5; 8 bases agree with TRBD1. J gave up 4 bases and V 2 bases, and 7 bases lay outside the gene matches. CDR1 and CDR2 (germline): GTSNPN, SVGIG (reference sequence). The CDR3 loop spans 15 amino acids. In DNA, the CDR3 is TGTGCCTGGAGTAACGGACAGGGAAATAATCAGCCCCAGCATTTT. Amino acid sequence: CAWSNGQGNNQPQHF. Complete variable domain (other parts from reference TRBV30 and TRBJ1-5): SQTIHQWPATLVQPVGSPLSLECTVEGTSNPNLYWYRQAAGRGLQLLFYSVGIGQISSEVPQNLSASRPQDRQFILSSKKLLLSDSGFYLCAWSNGQGNNQPQHFGDGTRLSIL.

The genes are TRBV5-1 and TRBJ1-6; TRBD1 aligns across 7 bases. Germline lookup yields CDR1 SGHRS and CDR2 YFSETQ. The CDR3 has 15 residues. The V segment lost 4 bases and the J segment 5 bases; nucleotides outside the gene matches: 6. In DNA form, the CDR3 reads TGCGCCAGCAGCGAGGTCGACAGGGATAATTCACCCCTCCACTTT. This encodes CASSEVDRDNSPLHF.

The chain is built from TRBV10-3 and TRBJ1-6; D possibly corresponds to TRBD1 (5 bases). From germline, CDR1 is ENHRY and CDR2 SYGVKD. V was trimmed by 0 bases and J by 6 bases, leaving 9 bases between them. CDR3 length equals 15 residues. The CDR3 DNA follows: TGTGCCATCAGTGAGTCGGGACTTATTAATTCACCCCTCCACTTT. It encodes CAISESGLINSPLHF.

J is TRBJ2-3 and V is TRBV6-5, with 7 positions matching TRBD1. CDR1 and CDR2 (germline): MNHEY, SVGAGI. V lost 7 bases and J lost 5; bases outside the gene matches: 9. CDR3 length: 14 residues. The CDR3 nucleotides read TGTGCCAGCAAGAGACAGGGCCCAGAAGATACGCAGTATTTT. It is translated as CASKRQGPEDTQYF.

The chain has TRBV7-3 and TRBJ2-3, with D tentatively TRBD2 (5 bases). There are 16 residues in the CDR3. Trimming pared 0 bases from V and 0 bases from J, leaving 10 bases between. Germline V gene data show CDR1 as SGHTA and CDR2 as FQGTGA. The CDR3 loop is CASSLTTISSTDTQYF. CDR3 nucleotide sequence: TGTGCCAGCAGCTTAACGACTATCTCTAGCACAGATACGCAGTATTTT. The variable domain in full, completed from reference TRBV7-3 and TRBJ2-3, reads GAGVSQTPSNKVTEKGKYVELRCDPISGHTALYWYRQSLGQGPEFLIYFQGTGAADDSGLPNDRFFAVRPEGSVSTLKIQRTERGDSAVYLCASSLTTISSTDTQYFGPGTRLTVL.

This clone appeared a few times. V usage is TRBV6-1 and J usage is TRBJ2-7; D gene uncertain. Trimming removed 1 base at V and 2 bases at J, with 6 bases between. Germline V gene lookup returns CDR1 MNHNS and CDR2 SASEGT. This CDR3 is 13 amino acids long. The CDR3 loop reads CASSEGVTYEQYF. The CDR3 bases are TGTGCCAGCAGTGAAGGTGTCACCTACGAGCAGTACTTC.

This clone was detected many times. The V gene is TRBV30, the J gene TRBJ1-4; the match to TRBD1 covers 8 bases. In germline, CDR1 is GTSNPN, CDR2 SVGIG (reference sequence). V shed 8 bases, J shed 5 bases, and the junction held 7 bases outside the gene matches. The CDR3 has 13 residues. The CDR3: CASNRDRNEKLFF. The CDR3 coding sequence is TGTGCCAGCAACCGGGACAGGAATGAAAAACTGTTTTTT.

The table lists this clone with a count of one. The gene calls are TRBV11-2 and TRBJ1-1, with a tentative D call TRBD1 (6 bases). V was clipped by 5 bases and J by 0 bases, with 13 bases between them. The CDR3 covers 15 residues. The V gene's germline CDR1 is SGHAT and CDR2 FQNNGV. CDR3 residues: CASSPRTVMNTEAFF. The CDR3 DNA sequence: TGTGCCAGCAGCCCCAGGACAGTTATGAACACTGAAGCTTTCTTT.

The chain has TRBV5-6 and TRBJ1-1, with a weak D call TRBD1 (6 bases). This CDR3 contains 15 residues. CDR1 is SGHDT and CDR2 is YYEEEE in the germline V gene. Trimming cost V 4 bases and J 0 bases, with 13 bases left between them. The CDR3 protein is CASSVRTVVNTEAFF. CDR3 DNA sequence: TGTGCCAGCAGCGTCCGGACAGTCGTGAACACTGAAGCTTTCTTT.

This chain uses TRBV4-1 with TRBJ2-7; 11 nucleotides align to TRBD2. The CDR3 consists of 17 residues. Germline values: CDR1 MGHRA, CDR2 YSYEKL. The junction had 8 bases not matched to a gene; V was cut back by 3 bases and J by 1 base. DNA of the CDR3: TGCGCCAGCAGCCACACCGGGACTAGCGGCTATTCCTACGAGCAGTACTTC. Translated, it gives CASSHTGTSGYSYEQYF.

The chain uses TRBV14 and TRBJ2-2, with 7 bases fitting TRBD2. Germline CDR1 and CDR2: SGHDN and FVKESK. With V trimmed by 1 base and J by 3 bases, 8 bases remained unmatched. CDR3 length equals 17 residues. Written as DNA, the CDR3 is TGTGCCAGCAGCCAAGGCATCGGACTAGGGGACACCGGGGAGCTGTTTTTT. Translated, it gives CASSQGIGLGDTGELFF.

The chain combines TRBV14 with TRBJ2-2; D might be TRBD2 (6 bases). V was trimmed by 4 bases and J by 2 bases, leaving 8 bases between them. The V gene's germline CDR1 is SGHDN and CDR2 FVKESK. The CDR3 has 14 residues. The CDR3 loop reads CASSRLGNTGELFF. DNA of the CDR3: TGTGCCAGCAGCCGACTAGGCAACACCGGGGAGCTGTTTTTT. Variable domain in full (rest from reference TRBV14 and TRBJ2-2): EAGVTQFPSHSVIEKGQTVTLRCDPISGHDNLYWYRRVMGKEIKFLLHFVKESKQDESGMPNNRFLAERTGGTYSTLKVQPAELEDSGVYFCASSRLGNTGELFFGEGSRLTVL.